This record concerns one TCR beta chain sequence. No cognate antigen has been identified for it. Within one base of it there is no much larger clone, and no base qualities were kept. The CDR3 regions of human TCRbeta chains were analyzed by immunosequencing. On the authors' methods: Repertoire TCRs were matched against a reference library of SARS-CoV-2-specific TCRs generated with the MIRA antigen-specificity platform. Breadth was defined as the fraction of unique TCRs that were SARS-CoV-2-associated, and depth was defined as the fraction of total T cells that were SARS-CoV-2-associated. Using the MIRA data, every spike-specific TCR was mapped to the spike region that the TCR reacted to and assigned to either a CD4 or a CD8 class. Log10-transformed breadth and depth values were compared by one-way ANOVA with Sidak's multiple comparisons tests. TCRdb holds this immuneACCESS table with in-frame rearrangements only. Some clones are missing; in checked studies, unresolved V genes explain under half, and the rest has no known cause. The V and J calls and clone size come from that table; D and trimming were worked out from the DNA. Within this sample are about 88,000 clones, with 92% of them counted one time only. The ten largest clones capture approximately 5.2% of the sample.

This entry comes from a study of T cell responses to AZD1222 COVID-19 vaccine listed by TCRdb under 2021. Concerning the study at large: AZD1222 recipients with second doses at about 4 weeks or about 12 weeks were pooled, because spike-specific TCR depth and breadth did not differ between schedules. Trial participants were enrolled by age into subgroups of 18-55, 56-69 and 70-plus years, and around 150, 29 and 61 TCR-sequenced participants, respectively, were included in these subgroups. A total of 233 trial participants underwent TCR sequencing, of whom approximately 210 received two doses of AZD1222 and some 25 received two doses of the MenACWY control vaccine. On the study overall, not on this receptor specifically: Epitopes outside the regions mutated in the B.1.351 and B.1.1.7 variants were reportedly recognized by nearly half of the unique spike-specific TCRs. The whole spike protein was spanned by vaccine-associated CD4 TCRs, and dominant responses were seen in regions 160-218 and 743-854. The 56-69-year group was small, and its depth increase did not reach significance, likely because of low power. Because no samples from the day 14 peak response were available, repertoires could be characterized only after the peak T cell response. After two AZD1222 doses, both the breadth and the depth of spike-specific TCRs were significantly higher than at day 0 and than in MenACWY recipients. Conclusions about previously exposed vaccinees were limited because only a handful of AZD1222 recipients were SARS-CoV-2 seropositive at baseline. Participants were mostly white British, with more females than males. The authors suggested clonal diversity may have been underestimated.

The time point label here, explained by the study, means: baseline before first vaccination. Samples from vaccinated people were obtained from the UK trials COV001 and COV002, which included a single-blind randomized controlled phase 2/3 trial of AZD1222 (ChAdOx1 nCoV-19) in healthy adults. Trial participant PBMC samples were collected at day 0 and day 28 after the second dose for TCRbeta chain sequencing. For CDR1 and CDR2, the germline V gene lists SGHRS and YFSETQ. V is shortened by 2 bases, J by 1 base, and the region joining them spans 6 bases. The CDR3 covers 13 residues, taking in both the cysteine and the phenylalanine. Just the 39-base CDR3 DNA is kept, in frame starting at base 1.

The V and J segments used are TRBV5-1 and TRBJ2-5; no confident D gene assignment can be made. This sequence was found in an adult in good health. The sequencing used peripheral blood, collected on day 0 of AZD1222 vaccination. This receptor has the CDR3 CASSLIAQETQYF. At the DNA level, the sequence is TGCGCCAGCAGCTTAATCGCCCAAGAGACCCAGTACTTC.